This T cell receptor (beta chain) was obtained from a study of monozygotic twins with inflammatory bowel disease. For this clonotype: Its antigen remains unknown.

TCR libraries each used approximately 3,200 ng of total RNA. The template-switching step introduced UMIs that carried a 6-nucleotide sample barcode. With the 5' RACE reads reprocessed, TCRdb shows one record per CDR3 protein and no DNA. Recorded for this sample: about 380,000 distinct CDR3 sequences. Germline CDR1 reads SGHVS; CDR2 reads FNYEAQ. The CDR3 has 14 residues. Study-wide points: Subtypes among T cells remained indistinguishable.

Material for sequencing was blood. The chain combines TRBV7-6 with TRBJ1-4; TCRdb names TRBD1, which stays unverified in the absence of DNA. This sequence originates from a human donor with ulcerative colitis or Crohn's disease, or a healthy co-twin of an affected twin (not recorded which). Here the CDR3 reads CASSLGQAAEKLFF. Full variable domain (remainder filled in from reference TRBV7-6 and TRBJ1-4): GAGVSQSPRYKVTKRGQDVALRCDPISGHVSLYWYRQALGQGPEFLTYFNYEAQQDKSGLPNDRFSAERPEGSISTLTIQRTEQRDSAMYRCASSLGQAAEKLFFGSGTQLSVL.